These 18 T cell receptor beta chains share one sample of origin, sequenced in a study of T cells in Graves' hyperthyroidism and ophthalmopathy. RNA transcripts yielded amplified TCR beta CDR3 regions. With the HTBI primer set, the TCR CDR3 went through a first round of RT-PCR. MiXCR was run by TCRdb on the multiplex PCR reads, yielding one entry per CDR3 protein. The top ten hold approximately 35% of the sample, which has 350,000 to 450,000 distinct CDR3 sequences, about a sixth seen once. Sample: blood. Source of these receptors: a woman in her twenties or thirties with Graves' hyperthyroidism that later progressed to Graves' ophthalmopathy.

This clonotype was detected a few times. A much larger clone differs from this one at a single base, so this may be a read error. The V and J genes are TRBV12-3 or TRBV12-4 and TRBJ2-5; unclear D gene. The CDR3 is made up of 14 amino acids. V shed 6 bases and J shed 2 bases, with 13 bases lying between them. The CDR3 DNA follows: TGTGCCAGCAGACCCAGCTGGGCTCAAGAGACCCAGTACTTC. This gives the protein CASRPSWAQETQYF.

V usage is TRBV9 and J usage is TRBJ2-5, with 7 bases fitting TRBD2. The V and J ends lost 3 bases and 4 bases, in that order; junction bases with no gene match: 9. CDR3 size: 15 residues. Germline CDR1 is SGDLS and CDR2 is YYNGEE. The CDR3 protein is CASSAGGGAGETQYF. The CDR3 bases are TGTGCCAGCAGCGCCGGGGGAGGGGCCGGAGAGACCCAGTACTTC.

The CDR3 here is CASTDGLEDTQYF. CDR3 sequence (DNA): TGTGCCAGCACTGACGGACTAGAGGATACGCAGTATTTT. This rearrangement joins TRBV6-2 or TRBV6-3 to TRBJ2-3; 7 nucleotides match TRBD2. The CDR3 consists of 13 residues. Trimming took 7 bases from V and 6 from J; bases not matched to a gene: 7. The germline CDR1 and CDR2 sequences are MNHEY and SVGEGT.

The chain links TRBV2 to TRBJ2-2, with D uncertain. CDR3 length equals 13 residues. CDR1 and CDR2 from the germline V gene are SNHLY and FYNNEI. V was clipped by 3 bases and J by 4 bases, with 6 bases between them. The CDR3 sequence is CASSDEFTGELFF. Written as DNA, the CDR3 is TGTGCCAGCAGTGACGAGTTCACCGGGGAGCTGTTTTTT.

In this sample, this clonotype turned up many times. V gene TRBV7-2 combines with J gene TRBJ2-7; a possible D gene is TRBD2 (6 bases). The V and J ends lost 5 bases and 4 bases respectively, with 15 bases between them. The CDR3 is 14 residues long. From germline, CDR1 is SGHTA and CDR2 FQGNSA. The CDR3 coding sequence is TGTGCCAGCAGCCAAACCGGGACTCCTTACGAGCAGTACTTC. Protein sequence: CASSQTGTPYEQYF.

At least ten counts were recorded for this clonotype. J is TRBJ2-1 and V is TRBV20-1, with D tentatively TRBD2 (6 bases). This CDR3 region has 15 residues. V was trimmed by 0 bases and J by 4 bases, leaving 13 bases between them. CDR1 and CDR2 from the germline V gene are DFQATT and SNEGSKA (reference sequence). Written as DNA, the CDR3 is TGCAGTGCTAGAGATATGGAGCGGGTTTACAATGAGCAGTTCTTC. Its protein is CSARDMERVYNEQFF.

This clonotype came up a few times. The genes are TRBV28 and TRBJ2-5; D remains ambiguous. CDR3 size: 15 residues. V shed 3 bases and J shed 5 bases, with 16 bases lying between them. The V gene's germline CDR1 is MDHEN and CDR2 SYDVKM. This CDR3 is CASSFSLGSRETQYF. Here the CDR3 DNA reads TGTGCCAGCAGTTTTAGCTTGGGCTCGAGGGAGACCCAGTACTTC.

This clonotype appeared many times. The chain has TRBV2 and TRBJ2-1; the D is unclear. V shed 7 bases and J shed 3 bases, with 10 bases lying between them. Germline V lookup: CDR1 SNHLY, CDR2 FYNNEI. The length of the CDR3 is 13 residues. The CDR3 DNA reads TGTGCCAGCACCGACGGAGTCTACAATGAGCAGTTCTTC. Its translation is CASTDGVYNEQFF.

The rearrangement joins TRBV11-2 to TRBJ2-5, with 11 nucleotides matching TRBD2. Per germline, CDR1 SGHAT and CDR2 FQNNGV. J was trimmed by 2 bases and V by 4 bases; bases with no gene match: 6. CDR3 size: 16 residues. CDR3 residues: CASSWATSGAQETQYF. The DNA for the CDR3 is TGTGCCAGCAGCTGGGCGACTAGCGGGGCTCAAGAGACCCAGTACTTC.

The chain links TRBV3-1 to TRBJ1-3; D is undetermined. CDR3 length equals 12 residues. V was shortened by 2 bases and J by 12 bases, with 11 bases between the two germline ends. The germline gives CDR1 LGHDT, CDR2 YNNKEL (reference sequence). The CDR3: CASSQFREVIYF. The CDR3 bases are TGTGCCAGCAGCCAATTTAGGGAGGTCATATATTTT.

In this sample, this clonotype turned up a few times. The chain uses TRBV20-1 and TRBJ2-7, with TRBD2 matching over 10 bases. CDR3 length: 15 amino acids. V trimming: 2 bases; J trimming: 4 bases; junction bases outside the gene matches: 8. Germline loops: CDR1 DFQATT, CDR2 SNEGSKA (reference sequence). The CDR3 sequence is CSARYLAGVSYEQYF. For the CDR3, the DNA is TGCAGTGCTAGATACCTAGCGGGAGTGTCGTACGAGCAGTACTTC.

This chain links TRBV5-1 with TRBJ2-1; TRBD2 matches 7 bases. After removal of 3 bases from V and 5 bases from J, the junction contained 8 bases not matched to a gene. Germline V gives CDR1 SGHRS, CDR2 YFSETQ. This CDR3 comprises 15 residues. CDR3 sequence reads: CASSSLAGRNNEQFF. The CDR3 nucleotides read TGCGCCAGCAGCTCATTAGCGGGCAGGAACAATGAGCAGTTCTTC.

At least ten counts were recorded for this clonotype. J is TRBJ2-1 and V is TRBV28; maybe TRBD2 (5 bases). This CDR3 has 16 amino acids. V lost 0 bases to trimming and J lost 4 bases, with 13 bases between them. CDR1 is MDHEN and CDR2 is SYDVKM in the germline V gene. As DNA, the CDR3 is TGTGCCAGCAGTTTATGCATTGAGGGCAGGTACAATGAGCAGTTCTTC. This codes for CASSLCIEGRYNEQFF.

This clonotype was seen ten or more times. The chain combines TRBV12-3 or TRBV12-4 with TRBJ2-3; 8 bases align to TRBD2. After removal of 7 bases from V and 0 bases from J, the junction contained 6 bases not matched to a gene. The length of the CDR3 is 15 residues. This chain's CDR3 is CASTLAGPSTDTQYF. The CDR3 region has the DNA TGTGCCAGCACCCTAGCGGGTCCCAGCACAGATACGCAGTATTTT.

The sample holds many counts of this clonotype. The chain couples TRBV19 to TRBJ1-5; D might be TRBD1 (5 bases). Between the trimmed V and J ends, which lost 3 bases and 0 bases, there was a span of 9 bases. CDR1 is LNHDA, CDR2 SQIVND, per germline (reference sequence). The CDR3 covers 15 residues. The CDR3 nucleotides are TGTGCCAGTAGTATTTCGGGGCCTAGCAATCAGCCCCAGCATTTT. Protein: CASSISGPSNQPQHF.

Points on this clonotype: A read error may be the cause here, since a much bigger clone is one base away. The gene calls are TRBV9 and TRBJ2-3; D ambiguous. Germline V lookup: CDR1 SGDLS, CDR2 YYNGEE. The CDR3 sequence is 13 residues long. For the CDR3, the DNA is TGTGACAGCAGCGTAGCCAGCTCAGATACGCAGTATTTT. This sequence encodes CDSSVASSDTQYF.

This clonotype was detected a few times. V is TRBV6-1 and J is TRBJ2-5; TRBD2 matches at 12 bases. Germline trimming cut 5 bases from V and 0 bases from J; bases unmatched to any gene: 1. The CDR3 extends over 15 amino acids. Germline V gives CDR1 MNHNS, CDR2 SASEGT. The CDR3 bases are TGTGCCAGCAGTTCTAGCGGGGGGGACCAAGAGACCCAGTACTTC. Encoded protein: CASSSSGGDQETQYF.

A few counts support this clonotype. The J gene is TRBJ1-3, the V gene TRBV11-2; no clear D gene. V lost 7 bases to trimming and J lost 11 bases, with 27 bases between them. The CDR3 consists of 16 residues. Germline CDR1 SGHAT, CDR2 FQNNGV. CDR3 region: CASTTFRGGGSNAIYF. The CDR3 bases are TGTGCCAGCACCACTTTCCGAGGCGGCGGTTCGAACGCCATATATTTT.